This T cell receptor beta chain is from a study of T cells in Graves' hyperthyroidism and ophthalmopathy. On this clonotype: The antigen remains unidentified.

Deletions cut 1 base from V and 7 bases from J, with 16 bases between. Germline lookup yields CDR1 MGHRA and CDR2 YSYEKL. The CDR3 is 16 residues long. Amplification yielded TCR beta CDR3 regions, with RNA transcripts as the source. HTBI primers drove first-round RT-PCR of the TCR CDR3. TCRdb independently ran MiXCR on the multiplex PCR reads; one entry per CDR3 protein. The table lists 500,000 to 700,000 distinct CDR3 sequences, 16% of them singletons. Study findings and constraints: Ophthalmopathy, as predicted by the model, came a median roughly 6.5 months after the prediction.

Over 18 months, lack of ophthalmopathy progression marked Graves' hyperthyroidism as stable. This sequence originates from a woman between 18 and 29 years old with Graves' hyperthyroidism. Sequencing was done on a sample of blood. V gene TRBV4-1 combines with J gene TRBJ2-2, with D perhaps matching TRBD2 (5 bases). For the CDR3, the DNA is TGCGCCAGCAGCCAAGCAATTCGGGGATCGCGCGGGGAGCTGTTTTTT. It encodes CASSQAIRGSRGELFF.